This TCR beta chain was captured in a study of blood T cell repertoires in COVID-19. V was cut by 5 bases and J by 4 bases, with 15 bases left in between. This CDR3 comprises 15 residues. Germline V CDR1 and CDR2: SGHVS, FNYEAQ. TCRdb's table, derived via immunoSEQ multiplex PCR, lists solely in-frame clones and lacks some. In the table there are 77,000 or so clones, around 83% of which are singletons. Input material: peripheral blood. The sequence came from a woman between 55 and 75 years old with acute or convalescent COVID-19. The chain employs TRBV7-6 and TRBJ1-5, with D perhaps matching TRBD1 (6 bases). The DNA for the CDR3 is TGTGCCAGCAGCCGGGACACCCGAAGGAATCAGCCCCAGCATTTT. It translates to CASSRDTRRNQPQHF.